The TCR beta chain under discussion was sequenced for a study of T cell responses to AZD1222 COVID-19 vaccine. Of note for this clone: The antigen is undetermined.

The CDR3 runs to 14 residues. Trimming took 5 bases from V and 1 from J, leaving 9 bases between them. CDR1 and CDR2 (germline): SGHTA, FQGNSA. Libraries were prepared by immunoSEQ multiplex PCR; TCRdb keeps only in-frame clonotypes and omits some of them. The profile shows about 180,000 clones, 88% of them singletons. Study conclusions and caveats: There were mostly white British donors and more females than males, and clonal diversity was possibly underestimated. Regions 160-218 and 743-854 held dominance among vaccine-associated CD4 TCRs, which spanned spike. Of spike-specific TCRs, nearly half reportedly target regions left unmutated in variants. Spike-specific TCR depth and breadth grew after two AZD1222 doses.

This clonotype originated in an adult who received the AZD1222 COVID-19 vaccine. This specimen consisted of peripheral blood, obtained 28 days after the second AZD1222 dose. This chain joins TRBV7-2 and TRBJ1-5; D is perhaps TRBD1 (5 bases). CDR3 DNA sequence: TGTGCCAGCAGCGCAGGGTTGAGCAATCAGCCCCAGCATTTT. It encodes CASSAGLSNQPQHF.